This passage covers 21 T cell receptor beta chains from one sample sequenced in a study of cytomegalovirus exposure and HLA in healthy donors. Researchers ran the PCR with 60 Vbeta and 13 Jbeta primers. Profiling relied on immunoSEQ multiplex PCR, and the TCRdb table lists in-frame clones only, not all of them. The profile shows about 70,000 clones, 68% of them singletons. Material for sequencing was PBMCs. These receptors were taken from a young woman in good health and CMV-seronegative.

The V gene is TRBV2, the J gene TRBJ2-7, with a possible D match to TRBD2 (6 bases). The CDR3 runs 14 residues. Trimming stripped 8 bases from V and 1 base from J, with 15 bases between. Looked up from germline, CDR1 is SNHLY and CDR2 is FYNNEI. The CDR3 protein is CASLRLVGSYEQYF. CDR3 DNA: TGTGCCAGCCTTAGACTAGTAGGGTCCTACGAGCAGTACTTC.

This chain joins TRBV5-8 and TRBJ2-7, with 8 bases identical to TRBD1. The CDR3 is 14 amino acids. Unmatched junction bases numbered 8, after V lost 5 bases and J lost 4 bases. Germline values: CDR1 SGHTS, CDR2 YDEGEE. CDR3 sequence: CASRRPGQEYEQYF. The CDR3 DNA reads TGTGCCAGCAGACGACCGGGACAGGAGTACGAGCAGTACTTC.

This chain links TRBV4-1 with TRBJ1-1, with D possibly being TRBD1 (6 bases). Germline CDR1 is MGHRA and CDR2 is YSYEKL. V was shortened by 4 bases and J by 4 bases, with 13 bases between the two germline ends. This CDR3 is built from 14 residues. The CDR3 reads CASSLRRGATEAFF. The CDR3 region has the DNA TGCGCCAGCAGCCTACGACGGGGGGCCACTGAAGCTTTCTTT.

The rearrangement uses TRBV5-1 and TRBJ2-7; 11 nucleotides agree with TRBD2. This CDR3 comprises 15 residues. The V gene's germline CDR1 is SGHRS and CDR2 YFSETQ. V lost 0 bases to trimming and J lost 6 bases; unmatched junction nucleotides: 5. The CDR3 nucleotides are TGCGCCAGCAGCTTGGTCCCTAGCGGGGGGTTCGAGCAGTACTTC. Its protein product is CASSLVPSGGFEQYF.

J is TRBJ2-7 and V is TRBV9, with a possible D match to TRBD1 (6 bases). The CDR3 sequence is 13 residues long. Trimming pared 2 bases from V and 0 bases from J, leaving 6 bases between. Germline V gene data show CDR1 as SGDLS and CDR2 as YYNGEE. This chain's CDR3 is CASSVGHSYEQYF. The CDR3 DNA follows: TGTGCCAGCAGCGTGGGACACTCCTACGAGCAGTACTTC. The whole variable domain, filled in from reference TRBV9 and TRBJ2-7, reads DSGVTQTPKHLITATGQRVTLRCSPRSGDLSVYWYQQSLDQGLQFLIQYYNGEERAKGNILERFSAQQFPDLHSELNLSSLELGDSALYFCASSVGHSYEQYFGPGTRLTVT.

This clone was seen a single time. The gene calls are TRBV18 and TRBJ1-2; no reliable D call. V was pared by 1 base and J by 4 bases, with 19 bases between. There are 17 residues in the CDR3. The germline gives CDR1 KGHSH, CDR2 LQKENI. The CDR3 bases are TGTGCCAGCTCACCACTATCACGGCAAAGGGAGAGCTATGGCTACACCTTC. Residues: CASSPLSRQRESYGYTF.

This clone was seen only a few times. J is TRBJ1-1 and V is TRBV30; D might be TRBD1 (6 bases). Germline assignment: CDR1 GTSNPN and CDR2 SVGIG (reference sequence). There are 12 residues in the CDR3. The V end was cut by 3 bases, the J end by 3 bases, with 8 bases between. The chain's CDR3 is CAWRRGYTEAFF. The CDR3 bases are TGTGCCTGGAGAAGGGGGTACACTGAAGCTTTCTTT.

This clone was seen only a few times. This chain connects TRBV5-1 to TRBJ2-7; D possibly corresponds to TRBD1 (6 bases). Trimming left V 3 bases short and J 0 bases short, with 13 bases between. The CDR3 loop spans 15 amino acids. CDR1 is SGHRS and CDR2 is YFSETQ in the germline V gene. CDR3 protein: CASSSRNRDSYEQYF. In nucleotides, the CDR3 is TGCGCCAGCAGCTCCCGTAACAGGGACTCCTACGAGCAGTACTTC.

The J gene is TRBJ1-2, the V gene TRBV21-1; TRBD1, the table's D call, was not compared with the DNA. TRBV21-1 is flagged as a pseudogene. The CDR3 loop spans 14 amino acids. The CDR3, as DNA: TGTGCCAGCAGCAGTGGACAGGGGTACTATGGCTACACCTTC. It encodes CASSSGQGYYGYTF.

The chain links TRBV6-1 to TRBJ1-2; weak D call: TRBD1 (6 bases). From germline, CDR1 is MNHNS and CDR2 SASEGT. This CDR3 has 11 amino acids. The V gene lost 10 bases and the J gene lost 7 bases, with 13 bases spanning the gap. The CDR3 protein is CAIQGRAGYTF. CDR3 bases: TGTGCCATTCAGGGGCGCGCTGGCTACACCTTC.

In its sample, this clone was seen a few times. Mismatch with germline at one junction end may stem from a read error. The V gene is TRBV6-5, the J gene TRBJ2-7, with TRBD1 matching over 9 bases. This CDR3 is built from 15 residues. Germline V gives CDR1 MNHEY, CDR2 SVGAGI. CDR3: CASSDSGTGLYEQYF. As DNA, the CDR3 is TGTGCCAGCAGTGACTCAGGGACAGGGTTGTACGAGCAGTACTTC.

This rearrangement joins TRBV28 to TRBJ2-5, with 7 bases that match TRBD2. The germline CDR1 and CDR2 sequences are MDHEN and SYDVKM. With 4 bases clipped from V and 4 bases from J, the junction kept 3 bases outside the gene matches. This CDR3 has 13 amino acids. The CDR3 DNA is TGTGCCAGCAGTTCCGCGGGGGTAGAGACCCAGTACTTC. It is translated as CASSSAGVETQYF.

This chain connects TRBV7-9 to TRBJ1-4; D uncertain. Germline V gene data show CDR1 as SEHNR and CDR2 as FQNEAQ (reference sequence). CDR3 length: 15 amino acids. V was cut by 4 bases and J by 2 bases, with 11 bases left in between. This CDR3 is CASSSNRETNEKLFF. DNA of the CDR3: TGTGCCAGCAGCTCCAATCGGGAGACTAATGAAAAACTGTTTTTT.

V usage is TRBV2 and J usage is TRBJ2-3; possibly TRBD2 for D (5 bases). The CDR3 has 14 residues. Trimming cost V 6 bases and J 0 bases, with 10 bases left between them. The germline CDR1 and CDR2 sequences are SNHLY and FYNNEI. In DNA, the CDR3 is TGTGCCAGCAGCCAAAGGACTAGCACAGATACGCAGTATTTT. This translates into CASSQRTSTDTQYF.

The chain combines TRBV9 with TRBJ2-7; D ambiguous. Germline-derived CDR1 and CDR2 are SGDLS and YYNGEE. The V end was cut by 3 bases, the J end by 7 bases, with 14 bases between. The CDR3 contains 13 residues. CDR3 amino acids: CASSGAELVEQYF. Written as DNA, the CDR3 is TGTGCCAGCAGCGGGGCTGAGCTCGTGGAGCAGTACTTC. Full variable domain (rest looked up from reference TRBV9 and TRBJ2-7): DSGVTQTPKHLITATGQRVTLRCSPRSGDLSVYWYQQSLDQGLQFLIQYYNGEERAKGNILERFSAQQFPDLHSELNLSSLELGDSALYFCASSGAELVEQYFGPGTRLTVT.

The CDR3 loop reads CASSHGTQNEKLFF. The CDR3 nucleotides are TGTGCCAGCAGCCACGGGACACAGAATGAAAAACTGTTTTTT. The chain is built from TRBV5-4 and TRBJ1-4; D perhaps matches TRBD1 (6 bases). The germline V gene encodes CDR1 SGHNT and CDR2 YYREEE (reference sequence). Trimming pared 4 bases from V and 5 bases from J, leaving 12 bases between. CDR3 size: 14 residues.

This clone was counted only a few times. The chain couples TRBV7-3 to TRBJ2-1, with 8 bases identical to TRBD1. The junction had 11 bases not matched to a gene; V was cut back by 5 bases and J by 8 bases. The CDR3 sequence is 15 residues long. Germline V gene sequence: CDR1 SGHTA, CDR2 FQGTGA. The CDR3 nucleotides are TGTGCCAGCAGCCCAACGGACAGGGAGTGGGATGAGCAGTTCTTC. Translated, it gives CASSPTDREWDEQFF.

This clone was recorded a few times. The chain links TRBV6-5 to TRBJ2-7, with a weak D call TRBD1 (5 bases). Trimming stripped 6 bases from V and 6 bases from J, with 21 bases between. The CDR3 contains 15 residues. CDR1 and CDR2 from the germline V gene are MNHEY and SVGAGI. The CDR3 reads CASSQDEGVPGEQYF. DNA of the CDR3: TGTGCCAGCAGCCAGGACGAAGGGGTCCCTGGCGAGCAGTACTTC.

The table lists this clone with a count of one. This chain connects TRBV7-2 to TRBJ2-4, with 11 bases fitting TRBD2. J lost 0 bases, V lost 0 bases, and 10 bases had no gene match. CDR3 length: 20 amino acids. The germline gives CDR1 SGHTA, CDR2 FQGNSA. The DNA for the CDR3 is TGTGCCAGCAGCTTAGCGGGGCTAGCGGGGGGTCCCGTAGCCAAAAACATTCAGTACTTC. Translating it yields CASSLAGLAGGPVAKNIQYF.

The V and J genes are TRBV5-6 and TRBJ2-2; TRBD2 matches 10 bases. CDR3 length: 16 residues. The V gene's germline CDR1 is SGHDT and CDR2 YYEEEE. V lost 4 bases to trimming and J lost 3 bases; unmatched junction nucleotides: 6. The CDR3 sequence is CASSAPGLAYTGELFF. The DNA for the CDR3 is TGTGCCAGCAGCGCACCGGGACTAGCGTACACCGGGGAGCTGTTTTTT.

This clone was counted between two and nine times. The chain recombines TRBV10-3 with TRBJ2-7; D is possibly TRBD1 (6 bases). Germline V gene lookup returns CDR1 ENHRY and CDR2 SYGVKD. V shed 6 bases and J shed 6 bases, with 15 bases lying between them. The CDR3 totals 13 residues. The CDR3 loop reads CAIRDSLAPEQYF. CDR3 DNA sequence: TGTGCCATCAGGGACAGTTTGGCCCCCGAGCAGTACTTC.